A selection of T cell receptor beta chains follows, all from one sample in a study of blood T cell repertoires in COVID-19. The method was immunoSEQ multiplex PCR; TCRdb's version includes in-frame clones alone and lacks a portion of them. This table holds 250,000 to 300,000 clones, around 90% found once. The sequenced sample was peripheral blood. These receptors were obtained from a woman between 45 and 60 years old with COVID-19, enrolled during active disease. Both conserved end residues are part of each CDR3. D genes are given only for firm matches. Not every row has a clone size; where given, it reads once, few, many or a size class.

d_gene: TRBD1; v_gene: TRBV5-1; abundance: NA; j_gene: TRBJ2-7; CDR3nt: TGCGCCAGCAGCTTGGGGACAGGGCCCTACGAGCAGTACTTC; CDR3aa: CASSLGTGPYEQYF
d_gene: NA; v_gene: TRBV24-1; abundance: NA; j_gene: TRBJ2-1; CDR3nt: TGTGCCACCAGTGACCCGGGCCCGACTAACAACAATGAGCAGTTCTTC; CDR3aa: CATSDPGPTNNNEQFF
d_gene: TRBD1; v_gene: TRBV4-1; abundance: NA; j_gene: TRBJ1-1; CDR3nt: TGCGCCAGCAGCCCACGGACAGGGGGACCAGGGCGGACTGAAGCTTTCTTT; CDR3aa: CASSPRTGGPGRTEAFF
d_gene: NA; v_gene: TRBV10-3; abundance: few; j_gene: TRBJ1-2; CDR3nt: TGTGCCATCAATATTCCGCCTAAAGGGGGAGGCTACACCTTC; CDR3aa: CAINIPPKGGGYTF
d_gene: TRBD2; v_gene: TRBV6-6; abundance: NA; j_gene: TRBJ2-1; CDR3nt: TGTGCCAGCTGGACCGGGACTAGCGGGAACGGGCAGTTCTTC; CDR3aa: CASWTGTSGNGQFF
d_gene: NA; v_gene: TRBV10-1; abundance: NA; j_gene: TRBJ2-3; CDR3nt: TGCGCCAGCGAGGAAGGGACTGACGCTGGTACGCAGTATTTT; CDR3aa: CASEEGTDAGTQYF
d_gene: TRBD1; v_gene: TRBV18; abundance: NA; j_gene: TRBJ1-1; CDR3nt: TGTGCCAGCTCACCATCGCGGGACAGGGACACTGAAGCTTTCTTT; CDR3aa: CASSPSRDRDTEAFF
d_gene: TRBD1; v_gene: TRBV3-1/TRBV3-2; abundance: NA; j_gene: TRBJ2-3; CDR3nt: TGTGCCAGCAGCCCGTCCGGGACAGGCACCGGGGATACGCAGTATTTT; CDR3aa: CASSPSGTGTGDTQYF
d_gene: NA; v_gene: TRBV4-3; abundance: NA; j_gene: TRBJ2-7; CDR3nt: TGCGCCAGCAGCCAAGCGACAGGACCCTACGAGCAGTACTTC; CDR3aa: CASSQATGPYEQYF
d_gene: NA; v_gene: TRBV18; abundance: few; j_gene: TRBJ1-5; CDR3nt: TGTGCCAGCTCACCACGTAAGGCATCAGAGGGTCAGCCCCAGCATTTT; CDR3aa: CASSPRKASEGQPQHF
d_gene: NA; v_gene: TRBV19; abundance: NA; j_gene: TRBJ2-3; CDR3nt: TGTGCCAGTAGTATACCTGCGCGGGCGGGCACAGATACGCAGTATTTT; CDR3aa: CASSIPARAGTDTQYF
d_gene: NA; v_gene: TRBV5-5; abundance: NA; j_gene: TRBJ2-7; CDR3nt: TGTGCCAGCAGCTTTCCGCGCGGGGACGAGCAGTACTTC; CDR3aa: CASSFPRGDEQYF
d_gene: NA; v_gene: TRBV6-5; abundance: NA; j_gene: TRBJ1-5; CDR3nt: TGTGCCAGCAGATCAGGGTCGGGGGGCAATCAGCCCCAGCATTTT; CDR3aa: CASRSGSGGNQPQHF
d_gene: NA; v_gene: TRBV7-6; abundance: NA; j_gene: TRBJ1-1; CDR3nt: TGTGCCAGCAGCTCTCAGGGATACACTGAAGCTTTCTTT; CDR3aa: CASSSQGYTEAFF
d_gene: NA; v_gene: TRBV5-1; abundance: once; j_gene: TRBJ1-4; CDR3nt: TGCGCCAGCAGCCTAGGGGCGTCTAATGAAAAACTGTTTTTT; CDR3aa: CASSLGASNEKLFF
d_gene: NA; v_gene: TRBV11-2; abundance: NA; j_gene: TRBJ2-7; CDR3nt: TGTGCCAGCAGCTTAGGGCCCGACTACGAGCAGTACTTC; CDR3aa: CASSLGPDYEQYF
d_gene: NA; v_gene: TRBV6-2/TRBV6-3; abundance: NA; j_gene: TRBJ1-2; CDR3nt: TGTGCCAGCAGTTATCTGGGGCAAAGCTATGGCTACACCTTC; CDR3aa: CASSYLGQSYGYTF
d_gene: NA; v_gene: TRBV30; abundance: NA; j_gene: TRBJ2-5; CDR3nt: TGTGCCTGGGGTACCGGGCAGGGTTTTCGTGCGGAGACCCAGTACTTC; CDR3aa: CAWGTGQGFRAETQYF
d_gene: NA; v_gene: TRBV21-1; abundance: NA; j_gene: TRBJ2-1; CDR3nt: TGTGCCAGCAGACAGGACAGGGGGCGTATAGATGAGCAGTTCTTC; CDR3aa: CASRQDRGRIDEQFF
d_gene: TRBD2; v_gene: TRBV5-1; abundance: NA; j_gene: TRBJ2-7; CDR3nt: TGCGCCAGCAGCCCGGGGACTAGCGGGAGAAGGGGGGAGCAGTACTTC; CDR3aa: CASSPGTSGRRGEQYF
d_gene: NA; v_gene: TRBV30; abundance: NA; j_gene: TRBJ1-1; CDR3nt: TGTGCCTGGATTCGGGGGGTGGACACTGAAGCTTTCTTT; CDR3aa: CAWIRGVDTEAFF
d_gene: NA; v_gene: TRBV6-2/TRBV6-3; abundance: NA; j_gene: TRBJ1-5; CDR3nt: TGTGCCAGCAGCCCCGCTGGCAGGGGCAATCAGCCCCAGCATTTT; CDR3aa: CASSPAGRGNQPQHF
d_gene: NA; v_gene: TRBV19; abundance: NA; j_gene: TRBJ1-2; CDR3nt: TGTGCCAGTAGTTCGGACAGCTATGGCTACACCTTC; CDR3aa: CASSSDSYGYTF
d_gene: TRBD1; v_gene: TRBV5-1; abundance: once; j_gene: TRBJ2-2; CDR3nt: TGCGCCAGCAGCTCTCCGGGGACAGGATACACCGGGGAGCTGTTTTTT; CDR3aa: CASSSPGTGYTGELFF
d_gene: NA; v_gene: TRBV12-5; abundance: NA; j_gene: TRBJ2-2; CDR3nt: TGTGCTAGTGGTTTTGGACAGCGCCGTCTCAACACCGGGGAGCTGTTTTTT; CDR3aa: CASGFGQRRLNTGELFF
d_gene: NA; v_gene: TRBV10-2; abundance: NA; j_gene: TRBJ2-1; CDR3nt: TGCGCCAGCAGTGAAGAGCTAGCCTACTACAATGAGCAGTTCTTC; CDR3aa: CASSEELAYYNEQFF
d_gene: TRBD2; v_gene: TRBV19; abundance: NA; j_gene: TRBJ2-5; CDR3nt: TGTGCCAGTAGTATGGGCGGGGGTCCCTCCGAAGAGACCCAGTACTTC; CDR3aa: CASSMGGGPSEETQYF
d_gene: TRBD1; v_gene: TRBV7-2; abundance: NA; j_gene: TRBJ2-3; CDR3nt: TGTGCCAGCAGCCCGACAGGCAGGGGGACAGATACGCAGTATTTT; CDR3aa: CASSPTGRGTDTQYF
d_gene: NA; v_gene: TRBV5-6; abundance: NA; j_gene: TRBJ1-2; CDR3nt: TGTGCCAGCAGCTTGGGGGGCACCCATGGCTACACCTTC; CDR3aa: CASSLGGTHGYTF
d_gene: NA; v_gene: TRBV2; abundance: NA; j_gene: TRBJ1-5; CDR3nt: TGTGCCAGCAGCCCTCGACAGCGAGTCAATCAGCCCCAGCATTTT; CDR3aa: CASSPRQRVNQPQHF
d_gene: TRBD2; v_gene: TRBV19; abundance: NA; j_gene: TRBJ2-7; CDR3nt: TGTGCCAGTAGTACCTCTAGCGGGAGGGCCGCCGAGCAGTACTTC; CDR3aa: CASSTSSGRAAEQYF
d_gene: TRBD2; v_gene: TRBV9; abundance: few; j_gene: TRBJ2-1; CDR3nt: TGTGCCAGCAGCGTAGCCCTAGCGGGGAGCTCCTACAATGAGCAGTTCTTC; CDR3aa: CASSVALAGSSYNEQFF
d_gene: NA; v_gene: TRBV19; abundance: NA; j_gene: TRBJ2-7; CDR3nt: TGTGCCAGTAGTCCTCACGCGGGGTCTTTCTCTGAGCAGTACTTC; CDR3aa: CASSPHAGSFSEQYF
d_gene: NA; v_gene: TRBV29-1; abundance: NA; j_gene: TRBJ1-1; CDR3nt: TGCAGCGTTACTTCCAGGGTCACTGAAGCTTTCTTT; CDR3aa: CSVTSRVTEAFF
d_gene: TRBD1; v_gene: TRBV27; abundance: NA; j_gene: TRBJ2-7; CDR3nt: TGTGCCAGCGGCCACAACAACAGGGGCGGCTACGAGCAGTACTTC; CDR3aa: CASGHNNRGGYEQYF
d_gene: TRBD2; v_gene: TRBV6-4; abundance: few; j_gene: TRBJ2-1; CDR3nt: TGTGCCAGCAATACCCCTAGCGGGAGGTGGGAGCAGTTCTTC; CDR3aa: CASNTPSGRWEQFF
d_gene: TRBD1; v_gene: TRBV4-1; abundance: NA; j_gene: TRBJ1-1; CDR3nt: TGCGCCAGCAGTCCTGGACAGGGCTGGGACACTGAAGCTTTCTTT; CDR3aa: CASSPGQGWDTEAFF
d_gene: TRBD1; v_gene: TRBV5-1; abundance: NA; j_gene: TRBJ2-2; CDR3nt: TGCGCCAGCGGCCCAAGGACAGGGGGGACCGGGGAGCTGTTTTTT; CDR3aa: CASGPRTGGTGELFF
d_gene: TRBD2; v_gene: TRBV5-8; abundance: NA; j_gene: TRBJ2-3; CDR3nt: TGTGCCAGCAGCTTGGGGGTGCGGGAGAATGCGGATACGCAGTATTTT; CDR3aa: CASSLGVRENADTQYF
d_gene: TRBD1; v_gene: TRBV5-1; abundance: NA; j_gene: TRBJ1-1; CDR3nt: TGCGCCAGCAGCCGGACAGGGGAGACTGAAGCTTTCTTT; CDR3aa: CASSRTGETEAFF
d_gene: TRBD2; v_gene: TRBV19; abundance: NA; j_gene: TRBJ2-7; CDR3nt: TGTGCCAGTAGTATTACTAGCGGCACCTACGAGCAGTACTTC; CDR3aa: CASSITSGTYEQYF
d_gene: TRBD1; v_gene: TRBV28; abundance: NA; j_gene: TRBJ2-1; CDR3nt: TGTGCCAGCAGTCGGACAGGTCTTTTCTACAATGAGCAGTTCTTC; CDR3aa: CASSRTGLFYNEQFF
d_gene: NA; v_gene: TRBV5-4; abundance: once; j_gene: TRBJ2-7; CDR3nt: TGTGCCAGCAGCTTGCGGACTCACTACTCCTACGAGCAGTACTTC; CDR3aa: CASSLRTHYSYEQYF